The rows below give T cell receptor beta chains drawn from one sample of a study of blood T cell repertoires in COVID-19. Generated by immunoSEQ multiplex PCR, the TCRdb table keeps only in-frame clones and is missing some. This sample yields tens of thousands of clones, of which about nine tenths are seen a single time; roughly a fifth belongs to the top ten. The sequencing sample was made of peripheral blood. The source of these receptors is an elderly man with acute or convalescent COVID-19. Each CDR3 is given with its conserved first and last residue.

v_call,j_call,cdr3_aa
TRBV3-1/TRBV3-2,TRBJ1-2,CASSQIPSHSLGGYTF
TRBV7-6,TRBJ1-6,CASSYPGVSYNSPLHF
TRBV5-5,TRBJ2-3,CASSLFQGETDTQYF
TRBV19,TRBJ1-4,CASSVMPGQVNEKLFF
TRBV2,TRBJ1-5,CASRDGQGGNQPQHF
TRBV29-1,TRBJ1-2,CSVPRSGGNYGYTF
TRBV27,TRBJ1-4,CASSFSGYEKLFF
TRBV5-1,TRBJ1-1,CASSLGLQRHTEAFF
TRBV28,TRBJ2-7,CASLRQGYPNYYEQYF
TRBV5-1,TRBJ1-5,CASSEGMSNQPQHF
TRBV30,TRBJ2-7,CAWGGGQGHEQYF
TRBV18,TRBJ1-2,CASSPPQGARTYGYTF
TRBV10-2,TRBJ1-1,CASSRQMNTEAFF
TRBV3-1/TRBV3-2,TRBJ1-2,CASSLAGINGYTF
TRBV5-1,TRBJ2-5,CASSGGMYQETQYF
TRBV5-1,TRBJ1-4,CASSLEQGAEKLFF
TRBV3-1/TRBV3-2,TRBJ1-2,CASSQDPYRVDGYTF
TRBV6-5,TRBJ1-1,CASSYNRGPDTEAFF
TRBV2,TRBJ1-6,CASSSRTGHSYNSPLHF
TRBV2,TRBJ1-2,CASGPGTDTSRF
TRBV10-3,TRBJ2-3,CAILGGQAGDTQYF
TRBV7-2,TRBJ1-4,CASSFPGATNEKLFF
TRBV21-1,TRBJ1-2,CASSITDRGGGYTF
TRBV19,TRBJ1-1,CASSTGQGTTEAFF
TRBV19,TRBJ1-1,CASSTTGGVEAFF
TRBV3-1/TRBV3-2,TRBJ2-7,CASSQGNRQGSYEQYF
TRBV5-1,TRBJ2-5,CASSRRTGAGETQYF
TRBV5-1,TRBJ1-2,CASSTQGPNYGYTF
TRBV7-3,TRBJ2-2,CASSLGLAANTGELFF
TRBV30,TRBJ1-3,CAWRLGGSGNTIYF
TRBV30,TRBJ1-2,CAWSPYRLGAGYTF
TRBV5-1,TRBJ1-1,CASSRYGGGGTEAFF
TRBV5-1,TRBJ1-1,CASSSRSNGYTEAFF
TRBV21-1,TRBJ2-7,CASSKEFNMWDRGREQYF
TRBV30,TRBJ1-1,CAWKSLGGAFAAFF
TRBV18,TRBJ1-2,CASSPGQEFYGYTF
TRBV28,TRBJ1-5,CASSLPDSFAQPQHF
TRBV9,TRBJ2-1,CASSFGTGSSYNEQFF
TRBV19,TRBJ1-1,CASSIGGIGTEAFF
TRBV5-1,TRBJ1-5,CASSLVSGNNQPQHF
TRBV5-3,TRBJ1-6,CARSPAAGKVDSPLHF
TRBV29-1,TRBJ2-7,CSVEVTGGGEQYF
TRBV11-2,TRBJ1-2,CASSYSVGSYGYTF
TRBV5-5,TRBJ2-7,CASSFDSWTSYEQYF
TRBV5-1,TRBJ2-3,CASSLLQGGDTQYF
TRBV10-3,TRBJ2-5,CATSGRGDLKETQYF
TRBV18,TRBJ1-4,CASSPPRFATNEKLFF
TRBV28,TRBJ1-5,CASTRDRVDQPQHF
TRBV5-1,TRBJ2-6,CASSLPNSSGQGEANVLTF
TRBV13,TRBJ1-1,CASRLGQVGTEAFF
TRBV11-2,TRBJ1-2,CASSLGTETHGYTF
TRBV6-5,TRBJ1-2,CASSTRGPKGGYTF
TRBV7-9,TRBJ1-2,CASSLNSIYGYTF
TRBV7-2,TRBJ2-5,CASSPRLAGGQETQYF
TRBV28,TRBJ2-5,CASSSLAGSYQETQYF